The 11 T cell receptor beta chains below were found in one sample sequenced in a study of cytomegalovirus exposure and HLA in healthy donors. A multiplex PCR was run with 60 Vbeta primers and 13 Jbeta primers. Here immunoSEQ multiplex PCR was the method, and the copy in TCRdb shows in-frame clones only, minus some. The data show roughly 190,000 clones, around 81% seen once. The sequencing input was PBMCs. All receptors come from a man aged 18-30 years in good health and CMV-seronegative.

The chain combines TRBV7-2 with TRBJ1-1; TRBD1 might be the D (6 bases). There are 14 residues in the CDR3. CDR1 and CDR2 (germline): SGHTA, FQGNSA. Trimming removed 5 bases from V and 4 bases from J, with 14 bases in between. CDR3 DNA sequence: TGTGCCAGCAGCCAGGGGTCCGCGCGCACTGAAGCTTTCTTT. Translation gives CASSQGSARTEAFF.

This clone was detected once. The V call is TRBV6-6, the J call TRBJ2-2; D call uncertain. Trimming shortened V by 7 bases and J by 3 bases, and 3 bases separated the two germline ends. The CDR3 spans 11 residues. Germline V lookup: CDR1 MNHNY, CDR2 SVGAGI (reference sequence). The CDR3 sequence is CASIDTGELFF. CDR3 nucleotide sequence: TGTGCCAGCATCGACACCGGGGAGCTGTTTTTT.

The chain employs TRBV11-2 and TRBJ2-7; TRBD2 might be the D (5 bases). V was trimmed by 3 bases and J by 5 bases, leaving 5 bases between them. The CDR3 runs to 11 residues. Germline loops: CDR1 SGHAT, CDR2 FQNNGV. For the CDR3, the DNA is TGTGCCAGCAGCTTGCGGGACGAGCAGTACTTC. It yields the protein CASSLRDEQYF. Combining the CDR3 with reference TRBV11-2 and TRBJ2-7 gives the whole variable domain EAGVAQSPRYKIIEKRQSVAFWCNPISGHATLYWYQQILGQGPKLLIQFQNNGVVDDSQLPKDRFSAERLKGVDSTLKIQPAKLEDSAVYLCASSLRDEQYFGPGTRLTVT.

The rearrangement links TRBV10-3 to TRBJ2-3; D is perhaps TRBD2 (6 bases). The germline CDR1 and CDR2 sequences are ENHRY and SYGVKD. CDR3 length equals 15 residues. V was cut by 6 bases and J by 2 bases, with 15 bases left in between. In DNA, the CDR3 is TGTGCCATCAGCGCCGGGACTGGCTACACAGATACGCAGTATTTT. It codes for CAISAGTGYTDTQYF.

This chain uses TRBV9 with TRBJ1-2, with a tentative D call TRBD1 (5 bases). Germline V gene lookup returns CDR1 SGDLS and CDR2 YYNGEE. Trimming left V 4 bases short and J 7 bases short, with 14 bases between. The CDR3 sequence is 13 residues long. CDR3 protein: CASSLPGGGGYTF. The DNA for the CDR3 is TGTGCCAGCAGCCTGCCGGGGGGGGGTGGCTACACCTTC.

The V gene is TRBV7-8, the J gene TRBJ1-6; 7 nucleotides match TRBD1. Trimming took 5 bases from V and 5 from J; bases not matched to a gene: 15. This CDR3 has 18 residues. CDR1 is SGHVS, CDR2 FQNEAQ, per germline. Written as DNA, the CDR3 is TGTGCCAGCAGCCTAGAGGGGCGGACAGGCACTAATAATTCACCCCTCCACTTT. Encoded protein: CASSLEGRTGTNNSPLHF. The whole variable domain, filled in from reference TRBV7-8 and TRBJ1-6, reads GAGVSQSPRYKVAKRGQDVALRCDPISGHVSLFWYQQALGQGPEFLTYFQNEAQLDKSGLPSDRFFAERPEGSVSTLKIQRTQQEDSAVYLCASSLEGRTGTNNSPLHFGNGTRLTVT.

V is TRBV10-3 and J is TRBJ2-1; TRBD2 aligns across 15 bases. J was trimmed by 3 bases and V by 5 bases; bases with no gene match: 2. This CDR3 is built from 16 residues. CDR1 and CDR2 (germline): ENHRY, SYGVKD. Written as DNA, the CDR3 is TGTGCCATCAGTTGGACTAGCGGGGGGGGCTACAATGAGCAGTTCTTC. Translation: CAISWTSGGGYNEQFF.

The CDR3: CASSYSWHRVMGEQYF. The CDR3 DNA follows: TGTGCCAGCAGTTACTCGTGGCACAGGGTGATGGGCGAGCAGTACTTC. The rearrangement joins TRBV6-5 to TRBJ2-7; TRBD1 is a possible D gene (6 bases). CDR1 MNHEY and CDR2 SVGAGI come from the germline V gene. Trimming removed 0 bases from V and 6 bases from J, with 18 bases in between. This CDR3 contains 16 residues.

A few counts support this clone. V usage is TRBV5-4 and J usage is TRBJ1-1; possibly TRBD1 for D (5 bases). V lost 2 bases and J lost 1, with 6 bases in between. CDR3 size: 13 residues. Germline V CDR1 and CDR2: SGHNT, YYREEE (reference sequence). CDR3 sequence reads: CASSFDRNTEAFF. The CDR3 DNA reads TGTGCCAGCAGCTTCGACAGGAACACTGAAGCTTTCTTT.

The chain couples TRBV5-5 to TRBJ1-3; TRBD1 is a possible D gene (6 bases). CDR1 is SGHKS, CDR2 YYEKEE, per germline (reference sequence). The CDR3 runs 17 residues. Trimming removed 0 bases at V and 0 bases at J, with 13 bases between. In DNA, the CDR3 is TGTGCCAGCAGCTTGGAGCCCACAGGGAGCTCTGGAAACACCATATATTTT. It is translated as CASSLEPTGSSGNTIYF.

This clone was seen just once. CDR3 sequence reads: CASSSPGGDRYEQYF. The DNA of the CDR3 is TGTGCCAGCAGTTCCCCAGGGGGAGATCGGTACGAGCAGTACTTC. The chain links TRBV28 to TRBJ2-7, with 7 bases fitting TRBD1. The CDR3 contains 15 residues. Germline-derived CDR1 and CDR2 are MDHEN and SYDVKM. Trimming took 4 bases from V and 4 from J; bases not matched to a gene: 10.